Each of the 12 T cell receptor beta chains below was sequenced from the same sample in a study of shared clonotypes between healthy human individuals. Repertoires were generated with immunoSEQ multiplex PCR, while TCRdb's copy carries only in-frame clones and drops some. The table has under 150,000 clones, about two thirds seen once; the top ten hold around 23%. The specimen was memory CD8+ T cells sorted from blood. The subset here: CD45RO+ cells pooled with CCR7-negative TemRA cells. Source of these receptors: a woman aged 25 to 39 in good health.

The chain is built from TRBV28 and TRBJ2-4; D is possibly TRBD1 (6 bases). Trimming removed 2 bases at V and 8 bases at J, with 10 bases between. This CDR3 is 13 amino acids long. The germline gives CDR1 MDHEN, CDR2 SYDVKM. DNA for the CDR3: TGTGCCAGCAGTTTAGACAGGTTTGACATTCAGTACTTC. Amino acids: CASSLDRFDIQYF.

Ten or more counts support this clone. The J gene is TRBJ2-5, the V gene TRBV10-3; D may be TRBD1 or TRBD2 (5 bases each). Trimming pared 3 bases from V and 5 bases from J, leaving 25 bases between. CDR1 is ENHRY, CDR2 SYGVKD, per germline. The CDR3 covers 18 residues. CDR3 in DNA: TGTGCCATCAGTGAACCAACTAATCCGGGACCCCTAGGGGAGACCCAGTACTTC. Its translation: CAISEPTNPGPLGETQYF.

The chain combines TRBV13 with TRBJ1-2; perhaps TRBD1 as D (6 bases). CDR3 length: 13 residues. Germline values: CDR1 PRHDT, CDR2 FYEKMQ (reference sequence). Trimming removed 4 bases from V and 9 bases from J, with 15 bases in between. CDR3 loop: CASSSLSGDSYTF. CDR3 nucleotides: TGTGCCAGCAGCTCCCTGTCAGGGGATAGCTACACCTTC.

J is TRBJ2-7 and V is TRBV27, with TRBD1 matching over 7 bases. Germline CDR1 reads MNHEY; CDR2 reads SMNVEV (reference sequence). The CDR3 spans 16 residues. The J segment lost 3 bases and the V segment lost 6 bases, leaving 14 bases of the junction unmatched. CDR3 loop: CASRLHSQQGIYEQYF. In DNA form, the CDR3 reads TGTGCCAGCAGACTACACTCTCAACAGGGGATCTACGAGCAGTACTTC.

V usage is TRBV19 and J usage is TRBJ2-7; D is possibly TRBD1 or TRBD2 (5 bases each). Germline V gene data show CDR1 as LNHDA and CDR2 as SQIVND (reference sequence). V gave up 10 bases and J gave up 0 bases, with 16 bases separating them. The CDR3 is made up of 14 amino acids. The CDR3 DNA follows: TGTGCCACCGCAGAACGGGGCTACTCCTACGAGCAGTACTTC. Translation gives CATAERGYSYEQYF. Looking up the rest from reference TRBV19 and TRBJ2-7 gives the full variable domain: DGGITQSPKYLFRKEGQNVTLSCEQNLNHDAMYWYRQDPGQGLRLIYYSQIVNDFQKGDIAEGYSVSREKKESFPLTVTSAQKNPTAFYLCATAERGYSYEQYFGPGTRLTVT.

The chain uses TRBV28 and TRBJ2-7; D is possibly TRBD2 (5 bases). Trimming stripped 6 bases from V and 0 bases from J, with 12 bases between. CDR3 length: 14 amino acids. Germline loops: CDR1 MDHEN, CDR2 SYDVKM. CDR3 bases: TGTGCCAGCAGCTTAACGGGGAGCTCCTACGAGCAGTACTTC. Protein sequence: CASSLTGSSYEQYF.

This clone was counted a single time. V gene TRBV27 combines with J gene TRBJ1-2, with 7 positions matching TRBD1. Germline assignment: CDR1 MNHEY and CDR2 SMNVEV (reference sequence). The CDR3 contains 14 residues. The V gene end was trimmed by 6 bases and the J gene end by 4 bases; junction bases not matched to a gene: 8. CDR3 amino acids: CASRPGTAFYGYTF. In DNA form, the CDR3 reads TGTGCCAGCAGACCCGGGACAGCCTTCTATGGCTACACCTTC.

This clone has a handful of counts. The chain combines TRBV4-2 with TRBJ1-2; 7 bases match TRBD1. The CDR3 totals 15 residues. J was trimmed by 2 bases and V by 4 bases; bases with no gene match: 7. Germline CDR1 reads LGHNA; CDR2 reads YNFKEQ. CDR3 nucleotide sequence: TGTGCCAGCAGCCGACCGGGACAGAGGAACTATGGCTACACCTTC. Translated: CASSRPGQRNYGYTF.

In the case of this clone: Given a far larger clone just one base away, this is likely a sequencing read error. Other DNA sequences within the sample encode an identical CDR3. This rearrangement joins TRBV28 to TRBJ2-7; 7 nucleotides agree with TRBD1. Germline V gene data show CDR1 as MDHEN and CDR2 as SYDVKM. This CDR3 is 14 amino acids long. The junction had 3 bases not matched to a gene; V was cut back by 2 bases and J by 2 bases. CDR3 protein: CASSLTGTAYEQYF. The CDR3 region has the DNA TGTGCCAGCAGTTTAACTGGGACAGCCTACGAGCAGTACTTC.

CDR3 region: CASSLPGDTQYF. CDR3 in DNA: TGTGCCAGCAGCTTGCCGGGGGATACGCAGTATTTT. This sequence joins TRBV5-5 and TRBJ2-3; the D gene is possibly TRBD2 (5 bases). The CDR3 runs to 12 residues. The V and J ends lost 1 base and 6 bases respectively, with 6 bases between them. The V gene's germline CDR1 is SGHKS and CDR2 YYEKEE (reference sequence). The variable domain in full, completed from reference TRBV5-5 and TRBJ2-3, reads DAGVTQSPTHLIKTRGQQVTLRCSPISGHKSVSWYQQVLGQGPQFIFQYYEKEERGRGNFPDRFSARQFPNYSSELNVNALLLGDSALYLCASSLPGDTQYFGPGTRLTVL.

CDR3 in DNA: TGTGCCAGCAGTCAGTCGGGGGAGCAGTACTTC. It yields the protein CASSQSGEQYF. The chain has TRBV28 and TRBJ2-7; weak D call: TRBD2 (5 bases). The CDR3 spans 11 residues. V was shortened by 5 bases and J by 7 bases, with 9 bases between the two germline ends. The germline V gene encodes CDR1 MDHEN and CDR2 SYDVKM.

This clone has just a few counts. The same CDR3 also results from other DNA sequences found in this sample. The chain uses TRBV28 and TRBJ2-2; 7 nucleotides align to TRBD2. V lost 2 bases and J lost 5; bases outside the gene matches: 5. The CDR3 is 15 amino acids. Germline values: CDR1 MDHEN, CDR2 SYDVKM. The CDR3 coding sequence is TGTGCCAGCAGTTTAGCGGGAGTAGAAACCGGGGAGCTGTTTTTT. This sequence encodes CASSLAGVETGELFF.